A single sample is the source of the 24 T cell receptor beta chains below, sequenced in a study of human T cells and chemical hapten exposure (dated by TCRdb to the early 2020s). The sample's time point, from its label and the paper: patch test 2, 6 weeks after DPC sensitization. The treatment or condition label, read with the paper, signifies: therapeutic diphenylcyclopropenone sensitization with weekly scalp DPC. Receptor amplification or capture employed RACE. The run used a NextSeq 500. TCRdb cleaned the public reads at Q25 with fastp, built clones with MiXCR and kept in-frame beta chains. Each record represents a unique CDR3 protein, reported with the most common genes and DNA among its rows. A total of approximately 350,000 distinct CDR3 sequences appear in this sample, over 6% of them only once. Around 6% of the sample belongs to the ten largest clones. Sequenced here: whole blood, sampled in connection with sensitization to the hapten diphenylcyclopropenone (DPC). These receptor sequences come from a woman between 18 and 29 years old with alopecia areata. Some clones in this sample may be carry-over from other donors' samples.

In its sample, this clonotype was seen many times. In DNA, the CDR3 is TGCGCCAGCAGCCAAGACCAGGCGCCGTATGGCTACACCTTC. Translation: CASSQDQAPYGYTF. The V call is TRBV4-3, the J call TRBJ1-2, with D unresolved. The germline V gene has CDR1 LGHNA and CDR2 YSLEER. The CDR3 sequence is 14 residues long. Trimming left V 0 bases short and J 5 bases short, with 10 bases between.

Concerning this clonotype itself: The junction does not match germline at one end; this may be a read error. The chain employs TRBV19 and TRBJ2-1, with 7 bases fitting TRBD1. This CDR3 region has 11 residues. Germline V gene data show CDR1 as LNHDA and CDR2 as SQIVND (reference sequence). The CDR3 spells CASFSRDSSCF. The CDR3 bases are TGTGCCAGCTTCTCCCGGGACAGCTCTTGCTTC.

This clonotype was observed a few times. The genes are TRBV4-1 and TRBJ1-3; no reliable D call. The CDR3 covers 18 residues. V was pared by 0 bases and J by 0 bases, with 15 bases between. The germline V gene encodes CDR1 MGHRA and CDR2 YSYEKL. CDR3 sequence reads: CASSQDLGSRSSGNTIYF. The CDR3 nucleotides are TGCGCCAGCAGCCAAGATCTGGGCAGTAGAAGCTCTGGAAACACCATATATTTT.

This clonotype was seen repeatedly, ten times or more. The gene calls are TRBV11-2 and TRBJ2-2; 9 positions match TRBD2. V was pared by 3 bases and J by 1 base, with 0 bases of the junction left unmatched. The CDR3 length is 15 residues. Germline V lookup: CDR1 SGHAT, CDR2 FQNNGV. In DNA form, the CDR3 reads TGTGCCAGCAGCTTTAGCGGGGGGAACACCGGGGAGCTGTTTTTT. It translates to CASSFSGGNTGELFF.

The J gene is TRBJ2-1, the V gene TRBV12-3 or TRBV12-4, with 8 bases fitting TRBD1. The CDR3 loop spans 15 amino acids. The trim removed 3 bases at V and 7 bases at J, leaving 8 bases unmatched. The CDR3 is CASSFVTGGWNEQFF. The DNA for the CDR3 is TGTGCCAGCAGTTTTGTCACAGGGGGTTGGAATGAGCAGTTCTTC.

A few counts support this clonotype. CDR3 region: CASSQGTKNTGELFF. In DNA form, the CDR3 reads TGTGCCAGCAGCCAGGGGACCAAGAACACCGGGGAGCTGTTTTTT. J is TRBJ2-2 and V is TRBV7-9, with D possibly matching TRBD1 (6 bases). The CDR3 consists of 15 residues. Deletions cut 5 bases from V and 1 base from J, with 11 bases between. Germline-derived CDR1 and CDR2 are SEHNR and FQNEAQ (reference sequence).

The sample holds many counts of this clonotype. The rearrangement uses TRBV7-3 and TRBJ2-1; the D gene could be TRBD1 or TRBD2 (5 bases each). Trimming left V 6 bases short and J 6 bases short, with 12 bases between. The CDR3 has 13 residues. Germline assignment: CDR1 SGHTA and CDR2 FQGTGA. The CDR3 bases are TGTGCCAGCAGTTCAATGGGGGTCAATGAGCAGTTCTTC. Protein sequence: CASSSMGVNEQFF.

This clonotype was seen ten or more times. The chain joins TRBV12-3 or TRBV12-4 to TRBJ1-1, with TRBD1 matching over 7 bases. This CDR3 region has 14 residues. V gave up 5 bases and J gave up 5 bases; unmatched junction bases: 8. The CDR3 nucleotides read TGTGCCAGCAGTCCGGGAGACAGGGTTACTGAAGCTTTCTTT. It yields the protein CASSPGDRVTEAFF.

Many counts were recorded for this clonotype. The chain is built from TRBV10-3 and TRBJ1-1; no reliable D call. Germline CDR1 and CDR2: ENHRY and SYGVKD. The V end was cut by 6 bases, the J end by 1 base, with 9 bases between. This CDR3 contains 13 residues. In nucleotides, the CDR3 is TGTGCCATCAGGGTGGACGAGAACACTGAAGCTTTCTTT. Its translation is CAIRVDENTEAFF.

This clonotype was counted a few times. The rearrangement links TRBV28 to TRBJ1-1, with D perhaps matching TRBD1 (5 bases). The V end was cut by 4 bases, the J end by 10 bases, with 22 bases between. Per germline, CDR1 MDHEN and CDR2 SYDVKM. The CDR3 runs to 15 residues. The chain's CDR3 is CASSWAAFGGKGAFF. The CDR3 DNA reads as TGTGCCAGCAGTTGGGCCGCCTTTGGGGGGAAGGGAGCTTTCTTT.

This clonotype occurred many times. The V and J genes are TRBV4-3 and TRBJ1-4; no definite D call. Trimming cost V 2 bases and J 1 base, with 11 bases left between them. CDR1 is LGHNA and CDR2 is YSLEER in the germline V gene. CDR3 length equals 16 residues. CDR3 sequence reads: CASSQPITGTNEKLFF. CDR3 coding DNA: TGCGCCAGCAGCCAACCCATCACGGGAACTAATGAAAAACTGTTTTTT.

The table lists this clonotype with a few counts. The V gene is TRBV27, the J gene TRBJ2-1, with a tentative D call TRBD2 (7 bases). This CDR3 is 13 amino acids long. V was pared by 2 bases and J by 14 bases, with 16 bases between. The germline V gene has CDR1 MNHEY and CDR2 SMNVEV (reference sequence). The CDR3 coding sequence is TGTGCCAGCAGTTTACGCGGGGGCTTTTTTGAGTTCTTC. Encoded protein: CASSLRGGFFEFF.

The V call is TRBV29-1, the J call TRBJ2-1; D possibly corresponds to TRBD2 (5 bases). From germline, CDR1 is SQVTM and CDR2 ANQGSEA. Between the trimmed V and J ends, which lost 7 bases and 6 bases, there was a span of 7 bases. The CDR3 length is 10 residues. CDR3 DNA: TGCAGCGGGGAGAGCAATGAGCAGTTCTTC. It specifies CSGESNEQFF.

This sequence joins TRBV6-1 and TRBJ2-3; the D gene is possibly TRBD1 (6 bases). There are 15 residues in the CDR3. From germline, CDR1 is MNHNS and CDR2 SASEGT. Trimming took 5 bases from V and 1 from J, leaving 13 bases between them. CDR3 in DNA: TGTGCCAGCAGTTCAAGGCAGGGGCGCACAGATACGCAGTATTTT. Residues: CASSSRQGRTDTQYF.

The CDR3 coding sequence is TGCGCCAGCAGCGAGGGACGCCACAGGAATTCACCCCTCCACTTT. Translation gives CASSEGRHRNSPLHF. V is TRBV5-1 and J is TRBJ1-6; D perhaps matches TRBD1 (5 bases). Looked up from germline, CDR1 is SGHRS and CDR2 is YFSETQ. CDR3 length: 15 amino acids. V lost 4 bases to trimming and J lost 7 bases, with 15 bases between them.

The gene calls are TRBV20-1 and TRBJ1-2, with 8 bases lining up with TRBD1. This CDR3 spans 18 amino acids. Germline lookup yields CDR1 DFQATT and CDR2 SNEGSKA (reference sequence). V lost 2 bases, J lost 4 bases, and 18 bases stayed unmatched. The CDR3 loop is CSARIRRVPTGALYGYTF. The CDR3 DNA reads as TGCAGTGCTAGAATCAGGAGAGTCCCGACAGGGGCCCTCTATGGCTACACCTTC.

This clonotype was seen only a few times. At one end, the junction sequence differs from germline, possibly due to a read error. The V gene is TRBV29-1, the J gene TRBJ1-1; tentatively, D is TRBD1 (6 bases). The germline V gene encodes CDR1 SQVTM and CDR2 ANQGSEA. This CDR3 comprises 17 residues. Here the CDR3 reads CSVQERAGAIRDTEAFF. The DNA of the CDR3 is TGCAGCGTTCAAGAGAGGGCGGGGGCGATACGGGACACTGAAGCTTTCTTT.

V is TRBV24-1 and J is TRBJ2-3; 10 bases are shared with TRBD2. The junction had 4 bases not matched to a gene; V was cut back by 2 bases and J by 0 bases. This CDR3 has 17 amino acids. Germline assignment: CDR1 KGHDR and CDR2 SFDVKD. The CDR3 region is CATSDSTAGGSTDTQYF. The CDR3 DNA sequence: TGTGCCACCAGTGATTCCACAGCGGGGGGGAGCACAGATACGCAGTATTTT.

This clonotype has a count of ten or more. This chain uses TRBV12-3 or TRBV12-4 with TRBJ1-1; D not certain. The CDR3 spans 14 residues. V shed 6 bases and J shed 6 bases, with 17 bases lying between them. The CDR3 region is CASSPLRSGSEAFF. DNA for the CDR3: TGTGCCAGCAGCCCATTGCGCTCCGGTTCTGAAGCTTTCTTT.

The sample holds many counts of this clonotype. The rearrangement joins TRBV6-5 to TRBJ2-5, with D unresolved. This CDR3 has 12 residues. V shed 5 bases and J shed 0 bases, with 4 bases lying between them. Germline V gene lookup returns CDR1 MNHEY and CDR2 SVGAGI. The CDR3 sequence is CASSPDQETQYF. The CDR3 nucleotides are TGTGCCAGCAGTCCAGACCAAGAGACCCAGTACTTC.

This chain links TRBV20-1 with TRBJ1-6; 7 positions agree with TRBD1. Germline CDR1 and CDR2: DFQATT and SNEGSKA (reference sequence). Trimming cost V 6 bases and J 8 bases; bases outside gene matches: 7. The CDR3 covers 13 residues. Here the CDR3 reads CSATTGVDSPLHF. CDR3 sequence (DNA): TGCAGTGCCACAACAGGGGTCGATTCACCCCTCCACTTT.

The CDR3 sequence: CASTQTTGPEAFF. DNA of the CDR3: TGCGCCAGCACCCAAACGACAGGGCCTGAAGCTTTCTTT. V and J are TRBV5-1 and TRBJ1-1, with 7 bases identical to TRBD1. The germline V gene encodes CDR1 SGHRS and CDR2 YFSETQ. With V trimmed by 6 bases and J by 6 bases, 8 bases remained unmatched. This CDR3 has 13 amino acids.

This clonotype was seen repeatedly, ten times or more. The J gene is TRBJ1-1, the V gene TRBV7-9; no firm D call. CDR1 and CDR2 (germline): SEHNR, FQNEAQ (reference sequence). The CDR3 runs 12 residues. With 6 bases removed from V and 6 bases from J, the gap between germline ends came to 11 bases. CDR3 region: CASSPTAPEAFF. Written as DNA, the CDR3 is TGTGCCAGCAGTCCGACTGCCCCTGAAGCTTTCTTT.

For the CDR3, the DNA is TGTGCCAGCAGCCAAGTACAGGGGACCTTCTATAATTCACCCCTCCACTTT. Residues: CASSQVQGTFYNSPLHF. This rearrangement joins TRBV3-1 to TRBJ1-6; 7 nucleotides agree with TRBD1. The V gene's germline CDR1 is LGHDT and CDR2 YNNKEL (reference sequence). The CDR3 extends over 17 amino acids. J was trimmed by 3 bases and V by 1 base; bases with no gene match: 6.